This T cell receptor (beta chain) came from a study of control samples from healthy donors and cancer patients. The ends were cut back, 4 bases at V and 1 base at J, with 13 bases in the middle. CDR3 length: 15 amino acids. Germline CDR1 reads GTSNPN; CDR2 reads SVGIG (reference sequence). The assay was immunoSEQ multiplex PCR, and TCRdb's table has in-frame clones only and misses some. The sample holds roughly 76,000 clones; approximately 93% are singletons and the top ten take roughly 1.3%. The sample taken for sequencing was PBMCs. This receptor was taken from a woman in her thirties or forties with lung cancer. The chain recombines TRBV30 with TRBJ1-4, with D perhaps TRBD1 (6 bases). The CDR3 DNA reads as TGTGCCTGGATCGGACAGAGACTAACTAATGAAAAACTGTTTTTT. Its protein is CAWIGQRLTNEKLFF.